This TCR beta chain stems from a study of CD4 T cells in relation to SARS-CoV-2 and coronaviruses. Study outcomes and limitations: This crossreactivity analysis covered spike protein alone, no other viral proteins.

The CDR3 loop spans 14 amino acids. The ends were cut back, 2 bases at V and 2 bases at J, with 10 bases in the middle. Germline V gives CDR1 SGHRS, CDR2 YFSETQ. Profiling relied on immunoSEQ multiplex PCR, and the TCRdb table lists in-frame clones only, not all of them. The table includes roughly 17,000 clones, roughly 80% detected once. Comments on this clone: What it recognizes is unknown.

Before the COVID-19 pandemic, during about 2010-2019, CD4+ T cells were taken from unexposed donors. The cells were cultured for under 13 days before CD4+ T cells were isolated. Cells permitting, SARS-CoV-2 S/N and four cold-coronavirus spikes were tested on unexposed-donor CD4+ T cells. The sample consisted of CD4+ T cells from PBMCs, cultured in vitro. The V gene is TRBV5-1, the J gene TRBJ2-5; D gene uncertain. This receptor was taken from a human donor in good health. This CDR3 reads CASSLVPYQETQYF. CDR3 bases: TGCGCCAGCAGCTTAGTACCGTATCAAGAGACCCAGTACTTC.